This is a list of T cell receptor beta chains from one sample in a study of beta chain features in type 1 diabetes. This table comes from immunoSEQ multiplex PCR, and its TCRdb copy is limited to in-frame clones, with some not included. The data hold fewer than 300,000 clones, with approximately 11% observed a single time. Sequencing input: naive CD4+ T cells from blood. Receptor source: a man aged 30 to 39 with type 1 diabetes. CDR3s include the opening cysteine and the closing phenylalanine or tryptophan. A D gene is named only where the DNA matches it firmly. Where a row states a size, it is once, few, many or the class of an expanded clone; other rows omit it.

clone size	V gene	J gene	D gene	CDR3 DNA	CDR3 protein
few	TRBV7-2	TRBJ2-5	TRBD2	TGTGCCAGCAGCCAGGTAGCGGGGCGTATGGAGACCCAGTACTTC	CASSQVAGRMETQYF
NA	TRBV11-2	TRBJ2-2	NA	TGTGCCAGCAGCTTAGATGGGCAGTACACCGGGGAGCTGTTTTTT	CASSLDGQYTGELFF
few	TRBV7-2	TRBJ1-6	NA	TGTGCCAGCAGCTCAGGGAGGATCCTAGGGGATTCACCCCTCCACTTT	CASSSGRILGDSPLHF
NA	TRBV7-2	TRBJ2-2	TRBD1	TGTGCCAGCAGCTTGTACAGGGGGCAAGGGGAGCTGTTTTTT	CASSLYRGQGELFF
few	TRBV14	TRBJ2-1	TRBD1	TGTGCCAGCAGCCAAACAGGGGGATACAATGAGCAGTTCTTC	CASSQTGGYNEQFF
few	TRBV11-2	TRBJ2-5	TRBD2	TGTGCCAGCAGCGGTCCCGGGACTAGCGGGGGTCGAGAGACCCAGTACTTC	CASSGPGTSGGRETQYF
few	TRBV15	TRBJ2-7	TRBD1	TGTGCCACCAGTTCCGGGTGGGGGACAGGGGTCTACGAGCAGTACTTC	CATSSGWGTGVYEQYF
NA	TRBV9	TRBJ1-4	TRBD1	TGTGCCAGCAGCTTCCGGGACAGGGGCCCTGAGAGTAGGGAAAAACTGTTTTTT	CASSFRDRGPESREKLFF
NA	TRBV7-2	TRBJ1-2	TRBD1	TGTGCCAGCAGGATGGACAGGCTGAATGGCTACACCTTC	CASRMDRLNGYTF
NA	TRBV9	TRBJ2-4	NA	TGTGCCAGCAGCCAACTAGAGGGTTTAGCCAAAAACATTCAGTACTTC	CASSQLEGLAKNIQYF
few	TRBV5-6	TRBJ1-5	TRBD1	TGTGCCAGCAGCTTGGGACAGGGCGGGCAGCCCCAGCATTTT	CASSLGQGGQPQHF
NA	TRBV5-1	TRBJ2-7	NA	TGCGCCAGCAGCTTGGGCCAGGCCGCCTACGAGCAGTACTTC	CASSLGQAAYEQYF
NA	TRBV5-1	TRBJ2-5	NA	TGCGCCAGCAGCTTGGATCCCGGGGTGACCCAGTACTTC	CASSLDPGVTQYF
NA	TRBV4-1	TRBJ2-7	TRBD2	TGCGCCAGCAGCCAAGGACTAGCGGGGGACGAGCAGTACTTC	CASSQGLAGDEQYF
NA	TRBV5-1	TRBJ2-7	NA	TGCGCCAGCAGCTTTGACAAAGGCAGCTACGAGCAGTACTTC	CASSFDKGSYEQYF
NA	TRBV7-9	TRBJ2-5	NA	TGTGCCAGCAGCTTACTGGGGGCTAGCGGATACCAAGAGACCCAGTACTTC	CASSLLGASGYQETQYF
NA	TRBV5-1	TRBJ2-2	TRBD1	TGCGCCAGCAGCTTGGTGACAGGGTCGGACACCGGGGAGCTGTTTTTT	CASSLVTGSDTGELFF
few	TRBV4-3	TRBJ2-6	TRBD1	TGCGCCAGCAGCCAAGATTACGGGACAGCACCATCTGGGGCCAACGTCCTGACTTTC	CASSQDYGTAPSGANVLTF
few	TRBV5-1	TRBJ1-1	NA	TGCGCCAGCAGCTTGGAGGTGACTTATGGTGAAGCTTTCTTT	CASSLEVTYGEAFF
few	TRBV11-2	TRBJ1-1	NA	TGTGCCAGCAGCTCCGACAGCGCTAGTACTGAAGCTTTCTTT	CASSSDSASTEAFF
NA	TRBV11-2	TRBJ2-3	TRBD2	TGTGCCACCGGGGGGGAGCGCACAGATACGCAGTATTTT	CATGGERTDTQYF
NA	TRBV28	TRBJ2-7	NA	TGTGCCAGCACGGAGACAGCAGCCTACGAGCAGTACTTC	CASTETAAYEQYF
NA	TRBV5-4	TRBJ1-1	NA	TGTGCCAGCAGCCCCCGTACGGGACAGAACACTGAAGCTTTCTTT	CASSPRTGQNTEAFF
NA	TRBV7-9	TRBJ2-7	NA	TGTGCCAGCAGCCACGACAATTCCTACGAGCAGTACTTC	CASSHDNSYEQYF
few	TRBV5-4	TRBJ1-1	TRBD1	TGTGCCAGCACCCCGCGGGACAGCACTGAAGCTTTCTTT	CASTPRDSTEAFF
NA	TRBV11-2	TRBJ2-2	NA	TGTGCCAGCAGTCTTCGGGGGGCCCCGAACACCGGGGAGCTGTTTTTT	CASSLRGAPNTGELFF
few	TRBV2	TRBJ2-7	NA	TGTGCCAGCAGTGAGCTAGGACAGAACTACGAGCAGTACTTC	CASSELGQNYEQYF
NA	TRBV7-9	TRBJ1-2	TRBD1	TGTGCCAGCAGCCTAGGACAGGCCCTGGGAGTCGATGGCTACACCTTC	CASSLGQALGVDGYTF
few	TRBV30	TRBJ1-4	TRBD1	TGTGCCTGGGCCGGGACAGTCATACCCCATGAAAAACTGTTTTTT	CAWAGTVIPHEKLFF
few	TRBV12-5	TRBJ1-1	TRBD1	TGTGCTAGTGGTTTGAGGGGGCGCGACACTGAAGCTTTCTTT	CASGLRGRDTEAFF
few	TRBV9	TRBJ2-3	TRBD2	TGTGCCAGCAGCCTGACTAGCGGGGGGACTTACACAGATACGCAGTATTTT	CASSLTSGGTYTDTQYF
few	TRBV4-2	TRBJ2-2	NA	TGTGCCAGCAGCCAAGATCTCCCTTTCGGCGGGGAGCTGTTTTTT	CASSQDLPFGGELFF
few	TRBV14	TRBJ2-1	NA	TGTGCCAGCAGCTACGCCTCGGTTTACAATGAGCAGTTCTTC	CASSYASVYNEQFF
few	TRBV5-8	TRBJ2-3	TRBD1	TGTGCCAGCAGCCCCCGGACAGGGGGGGCAGATACGCAGTATTTT	CASSPRTGGADTQYF
few	TRBV28	TRBJ2-5	TRBD2	TGTGCCAGCGCATCCGGGGCTAGCGGGGGAGAGACCCAGTACTTC	CASASGASGGETQYF
few	TRBV28	TRBJ1-2	NA	TGTGCCAGCAGTCCCGGACAACCTGGCTACACCTTC	CASSPGQPGYTF
few	TRBV11-2	TRBJ2-5	TRBD2	TGCGCCAGCAGCCCAGAGCGGGGGTTGGGAGAGACCCAGTACTTC	CASSPERGLGETQYF
few	TRBV27	TRBJ2-7	TRBD1	TGTGCCAGCAGAGGGACAGGGCAGAACGAGCAGTACTTC	CASRGTGQNEQYF
NA	TRBV4-1	TRBJ2-5	TRBD1	TGCGCCAGCAGCCAATCGGACAGGGGGCTCCAAGAGACCCAGTACTTC	CASSQSDRGLQETQYF
NA	TRBV27	TRBJ1-6	TRBD1	TGTGCCAGCAGTCCCGACAGGGGTGGCTCACCCCTCCACTTT	CASSPDRGGSPLHF
NA	TRBV5-1	TRBJ2-1	TRBD1	TGCGCCAGCAGGACCGGGACAGGCAATGAGCAGTTCTTC	CASRTGTGNEQFF
NA	TRBV5-1	TRBJ2-3	NA	TGCGCCAGCAGCTTGGTTTCTGATACGCAGTATTTT	CASSLVSDTQYF
NA	TRBV27	TRBJ1-6	NA	TGTGCCAGCAGTCCCCTGACAGGCTTTGGAGGTTCACCCCTCCACTTT	CASSPLTGFGGSPLHF